This TCR beta chain originates from a study of OX40 agonist ivuxolimab in advanced cancers. The germline V gene has CDR1 LNHDA and CDR2 SQIVND (reference sequence). The length of the CDR3 is 15 residues. After removal of 3 bases from V and 9 bases from J, the junction contained 10 bases not matched to a gene. This table comes from immunoSEQ multiplex PCR, and its TCRdb copy is limited to in-frame clones, with some not included. The profile shows 15,000 to 20,000 clones, about 90% of them singletons. The chain recombines TRBV19 with TRBJ2-1, with 8 positions matching TRBD2. Sequencing used CD4+ or CD8+ T cells sorted from blood, obtained in a trial of the OX40 agonist ivuxolimab. The sequence came from an adult with an advanced solid tumor such as melanoma, head and neck, liver or kidney cancer. CDR3 in amino acids: CASSMGAGALVEQFF. As DNA, the CDR3 is TGTGCCAGTAGTATGGGAGCGGGAGCGTTAGTTGAGCAGTTCTTC.